Below are 25 T cell receptor beta chains sequenced from a single sample in a study of blood T cell repertoires in COVID-19. Sequencing was performed with immunoSEQ multiplex PCR; in TCRdb, only in-frame clones are kept and a portion is missing. The table records approximately 150,000 clones, roughly 89% of them present only once. The sequenced sample was peripheral blood. The receptors were gathered from a woman aged 50 to 60 with active or convalescent COVID-19.

V is TRBV4-2 and J is TRBJ1-3; D is unresolved. The germline V gene encodes CDR1 LGHNA and CDR2 YNFKEQ. V was cut by 0 bases and J by 0 bases, with 18 bases left in between. This CDR3 spans 19 amino acids. The CDR3: CASSQDPLLVEDSGNTIYF. Here the CDR3 DNA reads TGTGCCAGCAGCCAAGACCCCCTCCTGGTGGAGGACTCTGGAAACACCATATATTTT.

V usage is TRBV18 and J usage is TRBJ2-3; D is uncertain. The CDR3 has 13 residues. V was trimmed by 5 bases and J by 2 bases, leaving 8 bases between them. Germline assignment: CDR1 KGHSH and CDR2 LQKENI. DNA of the CDR3: TGTGCCAGCTCAGTCGGGTTCACAGATACGCAGTATTTT. Translating it yields CASSVGFTDTQYF.

The J gene is TRBJ2-7, the V gene TRBV6-2 or TRBV6-3; D might be TRBD1 (5 bases). Per the germline V gene, CDR1 is MNHEY and CDR2 is SVGEGT. Trimming left V 2 bases short and J 3 bases short, with 8 bases between. There are 13 residues in the CDR3. CDR3 DNA: TGTGCCAGCAGTTACGACAGTTACTACGAGCAGTACTTC. Translating gives CASSYDSYYEQYF.

The chain carries TRBV7-8 and TRBJ1-5; 11 bases line up with TRBD1. Germline CDR1 SGHVS, CDR2 FQNEAQ. Trimming took 3 bases from V and 4 from J; bases not matched to a gene: 5. The CDR3 loop spans 16 amino acids. The CDR3 region is CASSFSRDRGNQPQHF. CDR3 DNA sequence: TGTGCCAGCAGCTTCAGCCGGGACAGGGGGAATCAGCCCCAGCATTTT.

The chain recombines TRBV10-3 with TRBJ2-1; 13 nucleotides line up with TRBD2. Trimming cost V 4 bases and J 6 bases; bases outside gene matches: 12. The germline gives CDR1 ENHRY, CDR2 SYGVKD. This CDR3 is built from 18 residues. CDR3 in amino acids: CAISGGPGTSGILNEQFF. The CDR3 DNA is TGTGCCATCAGTGGGGGCCCAGGGACTAGCGGGATTCTCAATGAGCAGTTCTTC.

The chain has TRBV19 and TRBJ1-5; D remains unclear. Per germline, CDR1 LNHDA and CDR2 SQIVND (reference sequence). The CDR3 consists of 12 residues. The V end lost 8 bases, the J end lost 2 bases, and 7 bases lay between the germline ends. This CDR3 is CASRGRNQPQHF. CDR3 DNA sequence: TGTGCCAGTCGAGGTCGCAATCAGCCCCAGCATTTT.

The rearrangement links TRBV6-2 or TRBV6-3 to TRBJ1-2, with 7 positions matching TRBD1. Per germline, CDR1 MNHEY and CDR2 SVGEGT. After removal of 2 bases from V and 3 bases from J, the junction contained 9 bases not matched to a gene. There are 16 residues in the CDR3. The DNA for the CDR3 is TGTGCCAGCAGTTACGACGCGACAGGGCATTACTATGGCTACACCTTC. Translation: CASSYDATGHYYGYTF.

The chain has TRBV7-3 and TRBJ2-3, with D perhaps TRBD2 (6 bases). The ends were cut back, 0 bases at V and 5 bases at J, with 18 bases in the middle. The germline gives CDR1 SGHTA, CDR2 FQGTGA. The CDR3 has 17 amino acids. CDR3 amino acids: CASSLTPREKVKDTQYF. As DNA, the CDR3 is TGTGCCAGCAGCTTAACCCCACGGGAGAAGGTAAAAGATACGCAGTATTTT.

This sequence joins TRBV4-2 and TRBJ2-7, with no clear D. The V gene lost 0 bases and the J gene lost 7 bases, with 10 bases spanning the gap. The CDR3 loop spans 13 amino acids. Per germline, CDR1 LGHNA and CDR2 YNFKEQ. The CDR3 here is CASSQDISWEQYF. The CDR3, as DNA: TGTGCCAGCAGCCAAGATATTAGCTGGGAGCAGTACTTC.

This clone has only a few counts. The chain links TRBV3-1 (or the pseudogene TRBV3-2) to TRBJ2-1; 11 nucleotides match TRBD2. The germline gives CDR1 LGHDT, CDR2 YNNKEL (reference sequence). J lost 2 bases, V lost 4 bases, and 7 bases had no gene match. The CDR3 loop spans 17 amino acids. CDR3 coding DNA: TGTGCCAGCAGCCCTGTAGCGGGAGGGTCAACCTACAATGAGCAGTTCTTC. Protein product: CASSPVAGGSTYNEQFF.

The chain has TRBV27 and TRBJ1-5, with TRBD1 as a possible D gene (6 bases). The V gene's germline CDR1 is MNHEY and CDR2 SMNVEV (reference sequence). The CDR3 sequence is 15 residues long. V was clipped by 4 bases and J by 0 bases, with 10 bases between them. This CDR3 is CASSSDRYSNQPQHF. The CDR3 DNA is TGTGCCAGCAGTTCCGACAGGTATAGCAATCAGCCCCAGCATTTT.

There are a few counts of this clone. The V and J genes are TRBV28 and TRBJ1-1; the match to TRBD1 covers 8 bases. Germline V gives CDR1 MDHEN, CDR2 SYDVKM. V lost 2 bases, J lost 10 bases, and 3 bases stayed unmatched. The CDR3 runs 12 residues. DNA for the CDR3: TGTGCCAGCAGTTTAATCGGACAGGGAGCTTTCTTT. Translating gives CASSLIGQGAFF.

The chain links TRBV10-3 to TRBJ1-1, with a weak D call TRBD1 (6 bases). The germline V and J ends were trimmed by 3 bases and 8 bases, with 10 bases remaining between them. CDR1 is ENHRY and CDR2 is SYGVKD in the germline V gene. This CDR3 has 12 amino acids. In DNA, the CDR3 is TGTGCCATCAGTGATGCCGGGACAGAAGCTTTCTTT. It is translated as CAISDAGTEAFF.

The V call is TRBV6-5, the J call TRBJ2-6; perhaps TRBD2 as D (7 bases). The V and J ends lost 2 bases and 4 bases respectively, with 9 bases between them. The CDR3 spans 15 residues. Germline assignment: CDR1 MNHEY and CDR2 SVGAGI. This CDR3 is CASSYGGAGANVLTF. The CDR3 DNA follows: TGTGCCAGCAGTTACGGGGGGGCCGGGGCCAACGTCCTGACTTTC.

The chain links TRBV30 to TRBJ2-7; possibly TRBD2 for D (6 bases). Germline assignment: CDR1 GTSNPN and CDR2 SVGIG (reference sequence). The CDR3 consists of 12 residues. V was shortened by 0 bases and J by 6 bases, with 9 bases between the two germline ends. CDR3 in amino acids: CAWSVRGGEQYF. In nucleotides, the CDR3 is TGTGCCTGGAGTGTACGGGGAGGCGAGCAGTACTTC.

V is TRBV5-4 and J is TRBJ2-2; 10 bases are shared with TRBD1. This CDR3 spans 17 amino acids. V lost 7 bases to trimming and J lost 6 bases; unmatched junction nucleotides: 15. Germline lookup yields CDR1 SGHNT and CDR2 YYREEE (reference sequence). CDR3 nucleotide sequence: TGTGCCAGCGCCCAAAGTCAGGGACAGGGGTTCGCCGGGGAGCTGTTTTTT. Protein sequence: CASAQSQGQGFAGELFF.

This clone has just one count. The chain carries TRBV5-8 and TRBJ2-7; D possibly corresponds to TRBD2 (5 bases). The germline V gene has CDR1 SGHTS and CDR2 YDEGEE. Trimming took 4 bases from V and 1 from J, leaving 15 bases between them. The CDR3 loop spans 15 amino acids. CDR3 DNA: TGTGCCAGCAGCCTGGGCCTATCGGGGTCCTACGAGCAGTACTTC. Amino acids: CASSLGLSGSYEQYF. Full variable domain (remainder filled in from reference TRBV5-8 and TRBJ2-7): EAGVTQSPTHLIKTRGQQATLRCSPISGHTSVYWYQQALGLGLQFLLWYDEGEERNRGNFPPRFSGRQFPNYSSELNVNALELEDSALYLCASSLGLSGSYEQYFGPGTRLTVT.

This clone came up once. The CDR3 DNA reads TGCGCCAGCAGCGGACAGGGAAGTGACTACACCTTC. Amino acids: CASSGQGSDYTF. The chain recombines TRBV5-1 with TRBJ1-2; TRBD1 matches at 8 bases. CDR3 length: 12 residues. CDR1 and CDR2 (germline): SGHRS, YFSETQ. V gave up 4 bases and J gave up 10 bases; unmatched junction bases: 6.

The chain links TRBV7-3 to TRBJ2-3; TRBD2 might be the D (6 bases). Germline V gene lookup returns CDR1 SGHTA and CDR2 FQGTGA. The CDR3 sequence is 13 residues long. V shed 4 bases and J shed 3 bases, with 8 bases lying between them. The CDR3 DNA is TGTGCCAGCAGCTCGCTAGCGACAGATACGCAGTATTTT. Residues: CASSSLATDTQYF.

The chain recombines TRBV5-6 with TRBJ1-1, with D possibly being TRBD1 (5 bases). Trimming shortened V by 0 bases and J by 5 bases, and 5 bases separated the two germline ends. The CDR3 is 12 amino acids. CDR1 SGHDT and CDR2 YYEEEE come from the germline V gene. CDR3 region: CASSLGQTEAFF. The CDR3 DNA is TGTGCCAGCAGCTTGGGACAGACTGAAGCTTTCTTT.

The chain links TRBV14 to TRBJ2-5; weak D call: TRBD2 (6 bases). Trimming stripped 4 bases from V and 5 bases from J, with 17 bases between. CDR1 is SGHDN and CDR2 is FVKESK in the germline V gene. CDR3 length equals 15 residues. The CDR3: CASSPGTVARETQYF. Here the CDR3 DNA reads TGTGCCAGCAGCCCGGGGACTGTAGCTCGCGAGACCCAGTACTTC.

The chain couples TRBV5-1 to TRBJ1-2; tentative D call: TRBD1 (5 bases). Trimming left V 0 bases short and J 0 bases short, with 12 bases between. This CDR3 region has 16 residues. CDR1 is SGHRS, CDR2 YFSETQ, per germline. As DNA, the CDR3 is TGCGCCAGCAGCTTGGGCGGTACAGGCGCTAACTATGGCTACACCTTC. Translation gives CASSLGGTGANYGYTF.

The chain joins TRBV5-1 to TRBJ2-1; possibly TRBD1 for D (6 bases). This CDR3 region has 15 residues. V gave up 0 bases and J gave up 4 bases, with 11 bases separating them. Germline-derived CDR1 and CDR2 are SGHRS and YFSETQ. In DNA form, the CDR3 reads TGCGCCAGCAGCTTGGAACAGGGAACTTACAATGAGCAGTTCTTC. Its translation is CASSLEQGTYNEQFF.

The chain has TRBV19 and TRBJ1-1; TRBD1 might be the D (5 bases). In germline, CDR1 is LNHDA, CDR2 SQIVND (reference sequence). Trimming cost V 5 bases and J 8 bases, with 24 bases left between them. This CDR3 contains 16 residues. DNA for the CDR3: TGTGCCAGTAGTTCCCTCCGACAGCCCGACGTCCAAGAAGCTTTCTTT. Its protein is CASSSLRQPDVQEAFF. Full variable domain (missing parts from reference TRBV19 and TRBJ1-1): DGGITQSPKYLFRKEGQNVTLSCEQNLNHDAMYWYRQDPGQGLRLIYYSQIVNDFQKGDIAEGYSVSREKKESFPLTVTSAQKNPTAFYLCASSSLRQPDVQEAFFGQGTRLTVV.

The CDR3 spells CASSPYRAPNYGYTF. The CDR3 bases are TGTGCCAGCAGCCCATACAGGGCCCCTAACTATGGCTACACCTTC. The chain has TRBV11-2 and TRBJ1-2, with D maybe TRBD1 (6 bases). Germline V lookup: CDR1 SGHAT, CDR2 FQNNGV. CDR3 length: 15 amino acids. V dropped 5 bases and J dropped 0 bases, with 13 bases sitting between them. The full variable domain, its missing parts supplied by reference TRBV11-2 and TRBJ1-2, is EAGVAQSPRYKIIEKRQSVAFWCNPISGHATLYWYQQILGQGPKLLIQFQNNGVVDDSQLPKDRFSAERLKGVDSTLKIQPAKLEDSAVYLCASSPYRAPNYGYTFGSGTRLTVV.